Detailed here is one T cell receptor (beta chain). Antigen: not known. Among the donors, all were healthy bone marrow donors. The sample originates from a study of cytomegalovirus exposure and HLA in healthy donors. General study points: It was reportedly the case that the classifier diagnosed cytomegalovirus status with high specificity and sensitivity.

Researchers ran the PCR with 60 Vbeta and 13 Jbeta primers. TCRdb's copy holds only in-frame clones and misses some; the assay was immunoSEQ multiplex PCR. The sample holds around 120,000 clones, roughly three fifths seen once. CDR1 and CDR2 (germline): SGHAT, FQNNGV. The CDR3 contains 13 residues. V was shortened by 3 bases and J by 3 bases, with 8 bases between the two germline ends. J is TRBJ2-5 and V is TRBV11-2; D is unresolved. This TCR was recovered from a man aged 25 to 45 in good health and CMV-seropositive. The sequenced sample was PBMCs. The CDR3 here is CASSFSGEETQYF. CDR3 bases: TGTGCCAGCAGCTTCAGTGGAGAAGAGACCCAGTACTTC.